The T cell receptor (beta chain) under discussion was sequenced for a study of blood T cell repertoires in COVID-19. With 0 bases removed from V and 8 bases from J, the gap between germline ends came to 10 bases. The germline V gene has CDR1 SGHTA and CDR2 FQGNSA. The CDR3 runs 13 residues. Measured with immunoSEQ multiplex PCR; TCRdb has only the in-frame clones, and not every one. The sample records about 220,000 clones, 88% being singletons. The origin of this receptor is a woman in her twenties or thirties who had recovered from COVID-19. V usage is TRBV7-2 and J usage is TRBJ1-1; D possibly corresponds to TRBD1 (5 bases). The sequencing input was PBMCs or T cells enriched from blood (not recorded which). The CDR3 DNA sequence: TGTGCCAGCAGCTTAGCTCAGGGTGCCGAAGCTTTCTTT. Its translation is CASSLAQGAEAFF.